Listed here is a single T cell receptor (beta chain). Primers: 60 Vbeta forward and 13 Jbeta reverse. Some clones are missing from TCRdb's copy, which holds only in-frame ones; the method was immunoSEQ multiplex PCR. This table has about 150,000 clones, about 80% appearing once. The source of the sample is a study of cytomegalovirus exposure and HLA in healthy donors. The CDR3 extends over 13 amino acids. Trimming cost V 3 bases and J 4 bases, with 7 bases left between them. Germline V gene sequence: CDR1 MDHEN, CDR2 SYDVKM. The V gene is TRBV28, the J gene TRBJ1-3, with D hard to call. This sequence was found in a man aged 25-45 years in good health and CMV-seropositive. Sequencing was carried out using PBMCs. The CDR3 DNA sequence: TGTGCCAGCAGTTTTCCTGCGGGAAACACCATATATTTT. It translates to CASSFPAGNTIYF. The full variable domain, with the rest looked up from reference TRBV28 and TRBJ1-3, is DVKVTQSSRYLVKRTGEKVFLECVQDMDHENMFWYRQDPGLGLRLIYFSYDVKMKEKGDIPEGYSVSREKKERFSLILESASTNQTSMYLCASSFPAGNTIYFGEGSWLTVV.